The sequence of this T cell receptor (beta chain) was determined in a study of T cell responses to AZD1222 COVID-19 vaccine. The CDR3 consists of 14 residues. The ends lost 8 bases at V and 5 bases at J; junction bases unmatched: 9. CDR1 and CDR2 (germline): SEHNR, FQNEAQ (reference sequence). The study's findings and limits: The repertoires were collected only after the peak T cell response. Spike-specific TCR breadth and depth went up after people got two AZD1222 doses.

Libraries were prepared by immunoSEQ multiplex PCR; TCRdb keeps only in-frame clonotypes and omits some of them. The sample holds about 140,000 clones, just over 90% seen once. As concerns this clone: No antigen is known for it.

The sequencing here drew on peripheral blood, taken 28 days after the second AZD1222 dose. This receptor was identified in an adult who received the AZD1222 COVID-19 vaccine. The J gene is TRBJ2-5, the V gene TRBV7-9, with 9 nucleotides matching TRBD1. The CDR3 DNA reads as TGTGCCAGCCCCCGACAGGGGGAAAGGGAGACCCAGTACTTC. Amino acid sequence: CASPRQGERETQYF.